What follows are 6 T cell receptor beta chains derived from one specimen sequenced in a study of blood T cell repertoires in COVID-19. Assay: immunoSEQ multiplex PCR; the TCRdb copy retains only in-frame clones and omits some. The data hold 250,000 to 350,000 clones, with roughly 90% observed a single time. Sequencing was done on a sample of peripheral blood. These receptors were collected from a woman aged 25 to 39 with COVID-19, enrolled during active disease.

CDR3 residues: CASSIQGARTEAFF. The CDR3 coding sequence is TGTGCCAGCAGCATACAGGGGGCGAGAACTGAAGCTTTCTTT. This chain connects TRBV5-6 to TRBJ1-1; 9 bases agree with TRBD1. V shed 4 bases, J shed 5 bases, and the junction held 6 bases outside the gene matches. The CDR3 totals 14 residues. Per germline, CDR1 SGHDT and CDR2 YYEEEE.

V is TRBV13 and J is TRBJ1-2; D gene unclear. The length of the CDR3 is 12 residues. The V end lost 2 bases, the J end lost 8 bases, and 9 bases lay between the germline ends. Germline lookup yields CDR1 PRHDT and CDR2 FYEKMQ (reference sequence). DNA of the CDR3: TGTGCCAGCAGCTTAAATGAGGAGGGCTACACCTTC. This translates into CASSLNEEGYTF.

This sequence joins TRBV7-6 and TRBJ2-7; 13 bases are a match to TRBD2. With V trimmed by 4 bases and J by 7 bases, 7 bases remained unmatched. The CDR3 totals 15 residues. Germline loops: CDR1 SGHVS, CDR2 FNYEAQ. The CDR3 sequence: CASSSLTSGRREQYF. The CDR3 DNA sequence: TGTGCCAGCAGCTCCCTGACTAGCGGGAGGCGTGAGCAGTACTTC.

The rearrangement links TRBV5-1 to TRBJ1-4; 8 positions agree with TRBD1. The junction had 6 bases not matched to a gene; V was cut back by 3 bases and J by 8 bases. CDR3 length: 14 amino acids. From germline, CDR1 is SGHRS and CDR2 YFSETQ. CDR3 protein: CASSSGQGYEKLFF. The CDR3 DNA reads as TGCGCCAGCAGCTCCGGACAGGGTTACGAAAAACTGTTTTTT.

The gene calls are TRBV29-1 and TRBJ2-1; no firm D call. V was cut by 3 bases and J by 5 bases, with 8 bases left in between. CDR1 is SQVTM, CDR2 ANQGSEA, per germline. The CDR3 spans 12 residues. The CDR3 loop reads CSVDFRNNEQFF. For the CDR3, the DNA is TGCAGCGTTGATTTCAGAAACAATGAGCAGTTCTTC.

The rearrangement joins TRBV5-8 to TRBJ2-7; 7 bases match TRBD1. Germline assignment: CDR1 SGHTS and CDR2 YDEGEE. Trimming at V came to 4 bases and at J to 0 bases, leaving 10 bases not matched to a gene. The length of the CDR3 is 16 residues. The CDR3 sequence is CASSIHWDSRSYEQYF. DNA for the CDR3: TGTGCCAGCAGCATACATTGGGACAGCCGCTCCTACGAGCAGTACTTC.